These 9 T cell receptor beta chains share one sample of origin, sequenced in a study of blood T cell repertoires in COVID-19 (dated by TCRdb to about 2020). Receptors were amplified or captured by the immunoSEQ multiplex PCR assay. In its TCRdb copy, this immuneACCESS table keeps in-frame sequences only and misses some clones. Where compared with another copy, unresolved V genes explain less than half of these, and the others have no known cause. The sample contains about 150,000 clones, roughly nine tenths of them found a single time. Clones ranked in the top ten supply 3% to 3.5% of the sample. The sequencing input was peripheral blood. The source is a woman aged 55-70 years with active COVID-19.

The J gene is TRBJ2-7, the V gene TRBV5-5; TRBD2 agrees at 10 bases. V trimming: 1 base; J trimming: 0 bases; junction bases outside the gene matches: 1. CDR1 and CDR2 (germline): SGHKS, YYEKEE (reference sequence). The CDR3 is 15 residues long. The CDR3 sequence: CASSLTSGVSYEQYF. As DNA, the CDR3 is TGTGCCAGCAGCTTGACTAGCGGGGTCTCCTACGAGCAGTACTTC.

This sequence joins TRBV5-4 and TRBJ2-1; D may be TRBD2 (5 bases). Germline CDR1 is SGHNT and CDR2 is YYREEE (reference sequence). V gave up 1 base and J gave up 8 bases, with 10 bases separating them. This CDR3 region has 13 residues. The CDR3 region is CASSLPGSYEQFF. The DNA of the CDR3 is TGTGCCAGCAGCTTGCCGGGGAGCTATGAGCAGTTCTTC.

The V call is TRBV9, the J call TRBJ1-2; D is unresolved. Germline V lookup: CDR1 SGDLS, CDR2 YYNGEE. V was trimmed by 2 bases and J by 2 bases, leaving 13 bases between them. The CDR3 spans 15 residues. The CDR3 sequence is CASSVDLPGNYGYTF. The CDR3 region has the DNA TGTGCCAGCAGCGTTGATCTACCGGGGAACTATGGCTACACCTTC.

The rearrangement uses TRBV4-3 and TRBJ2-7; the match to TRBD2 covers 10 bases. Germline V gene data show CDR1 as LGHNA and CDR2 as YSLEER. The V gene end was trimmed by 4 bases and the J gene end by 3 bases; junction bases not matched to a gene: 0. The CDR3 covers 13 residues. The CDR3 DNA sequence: TGCGCCAGCAGCCGGACTAGCGGCTACGAGCAGTACTTC. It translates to CASSRTSGYEQYF.

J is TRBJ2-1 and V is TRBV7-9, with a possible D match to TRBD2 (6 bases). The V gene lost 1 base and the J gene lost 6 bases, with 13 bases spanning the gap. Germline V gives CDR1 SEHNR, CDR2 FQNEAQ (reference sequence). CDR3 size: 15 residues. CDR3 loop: CASSLELTRGNEQFF. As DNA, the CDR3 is TGTGCCAGCAGCTTAGAGTTGACTAGAGGCAATGAGCAGTTCTTC.

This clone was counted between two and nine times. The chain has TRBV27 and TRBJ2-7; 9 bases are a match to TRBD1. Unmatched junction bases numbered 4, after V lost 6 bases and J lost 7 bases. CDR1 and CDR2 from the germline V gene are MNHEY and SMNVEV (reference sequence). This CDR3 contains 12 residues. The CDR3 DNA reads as TGTGCCAGCAGGAGACAGGGGGGAGAGCAGTACTTC. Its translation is CASRRQGGEQYF.

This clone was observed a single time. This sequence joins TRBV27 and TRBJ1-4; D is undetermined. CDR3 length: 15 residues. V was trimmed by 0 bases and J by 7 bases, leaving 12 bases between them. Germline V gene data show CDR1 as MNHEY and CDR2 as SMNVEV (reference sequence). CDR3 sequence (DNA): TGTGCCAGCAGTTTATCCGCGGGGAGGAGTGAAAAACTGTTTTTT. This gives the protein CASSLSAGRSEKLFF.

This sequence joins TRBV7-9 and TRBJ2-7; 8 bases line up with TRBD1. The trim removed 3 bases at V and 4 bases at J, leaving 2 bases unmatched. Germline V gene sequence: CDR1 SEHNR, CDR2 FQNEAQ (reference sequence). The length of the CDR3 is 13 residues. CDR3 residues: CASSLTGAYEQYF. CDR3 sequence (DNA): TGTGCCAGCAGCTTGACAGGGGCTTACGAGCAGTACTTC.

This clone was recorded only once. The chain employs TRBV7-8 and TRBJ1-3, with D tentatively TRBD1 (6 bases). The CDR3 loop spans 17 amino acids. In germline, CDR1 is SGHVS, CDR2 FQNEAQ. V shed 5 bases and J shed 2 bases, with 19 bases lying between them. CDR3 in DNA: TGTGCCAGCAGCCAACCCCTGACAGGAAGGGCTGGAAACACCATATATTTT. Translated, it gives CASSQPLTGRAGNTIYF.